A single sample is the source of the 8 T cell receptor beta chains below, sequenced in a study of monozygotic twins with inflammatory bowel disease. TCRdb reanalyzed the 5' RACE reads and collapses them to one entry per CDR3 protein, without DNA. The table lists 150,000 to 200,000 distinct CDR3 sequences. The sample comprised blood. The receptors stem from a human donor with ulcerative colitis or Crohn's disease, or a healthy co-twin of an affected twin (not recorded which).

CDR3 protein: CASSFSPKQPQHF. This chain uses TRBV7-2 with TRBJ1-5; TCRdb returns TRBD1, unconfirmable since there is no DNA. There are 13 residues in the CDR3. The germline CDR1 and CDR2 sequences are SGHTA and FQGNSA. The full variable domain, rest sourced from reference TRBV7-2 and TRBJ1-5, is GAGVSQSPSNKVTEKGKDVELRCDPISGHTALYWYRQSLGQGLEFLIYFQGNSAPDKSGLPSDRFSAERTGGSVSTLTIQRTQQEDSAVYLCASSFSPKQPQHFGDGTRLSIL.

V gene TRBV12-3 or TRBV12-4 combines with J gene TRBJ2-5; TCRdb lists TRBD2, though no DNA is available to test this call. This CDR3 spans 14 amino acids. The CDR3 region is CASRGGASQETQYF.

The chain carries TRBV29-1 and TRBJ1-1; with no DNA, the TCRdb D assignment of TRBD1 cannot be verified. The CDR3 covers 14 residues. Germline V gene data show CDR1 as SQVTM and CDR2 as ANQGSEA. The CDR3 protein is CSVEGPGGIAEAFF. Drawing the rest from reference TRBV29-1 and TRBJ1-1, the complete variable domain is SAVISQKPSRDICQRGTSLTIQCQVDSQVTMMFWYRQQPGQSLTLIATANQGSEATYESGFVIDKFPISRPNLTFSTLTVSNMSPEDSSIYLCSVEGPGGIAEAFFGQGTRLTVV.

CDR3 protein: CASITEGQGADTQYF. The chain recombines TRBV7-2 with TRBJ2-3; the TRBD1 assignment by TCRdb is unverifiable without DNA. Germline values: CDR1 SGHTA, CDR2 FQGNSA. This CDR3 region has 15 residues.

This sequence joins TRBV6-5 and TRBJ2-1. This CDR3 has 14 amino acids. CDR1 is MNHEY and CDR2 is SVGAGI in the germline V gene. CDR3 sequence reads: CASSYGSSYNEQFF.

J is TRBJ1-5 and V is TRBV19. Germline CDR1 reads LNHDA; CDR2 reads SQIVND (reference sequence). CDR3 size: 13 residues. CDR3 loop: CASSMGVYQPQHF.

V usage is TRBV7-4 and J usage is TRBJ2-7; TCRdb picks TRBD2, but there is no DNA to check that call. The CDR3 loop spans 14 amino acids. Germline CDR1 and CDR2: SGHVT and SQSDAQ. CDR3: CASSLVTIRFEQYF.

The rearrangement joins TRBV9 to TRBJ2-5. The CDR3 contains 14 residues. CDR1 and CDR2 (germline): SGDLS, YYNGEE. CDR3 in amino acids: CASSVGLIKETQYF.